In its sample, the clone carrying this T cell receptor beta chain was seen once. This entry belongs to a study of OX40 agonist ivuxolimab in advanced cancers. Study as a whole: The dose-escalation cohort had hepatocellular carcinoma, melanoma, renal cell or head and neck cancer.

This table comes from immunoSEQ multiplex PCR, and its TCRdb copy is limited to in-frame clones, with some not included. In the table there are some 33,000 clones, roughly 76% of which are singletons. CDR1 and CDR2 from the germline V gene are SGHRS and YFSETQ. V gave up 0 bases and J gave up 5 bases, with 5 bases separating them. CDR3 length: 12 residues. The chain carries TRBV5-1 and TRBJ2-5, with a possible D match to TRBD1 (5 bases). The clonotype originates from an adult with an advanced solid tumor such as melanoma, head and neck, liver or kidney cancer. The material was CD4+ or CD8+ T cells sorted from blood, obtained in a trial of the OX40 agonist ivuxolimab. DNA for the CDR3: TGCGCCAGCAGCTTGGAGGGGGAGACCCAGTACTTC. Its protein is CASSLEGETQYF.